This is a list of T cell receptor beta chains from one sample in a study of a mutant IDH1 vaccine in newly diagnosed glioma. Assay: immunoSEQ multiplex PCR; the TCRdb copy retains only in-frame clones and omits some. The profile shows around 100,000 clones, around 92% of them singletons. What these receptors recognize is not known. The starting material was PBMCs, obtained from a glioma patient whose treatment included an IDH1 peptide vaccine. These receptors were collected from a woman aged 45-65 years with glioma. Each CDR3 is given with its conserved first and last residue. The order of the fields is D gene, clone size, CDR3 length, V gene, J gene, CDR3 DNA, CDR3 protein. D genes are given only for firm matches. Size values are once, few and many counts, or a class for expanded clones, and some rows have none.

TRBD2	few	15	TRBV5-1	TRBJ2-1	TGCGCCAGCAGAATCGGACTAGCGTCCTACAATGAGCAGTTCTTC	CASRIGLASYNEQFF
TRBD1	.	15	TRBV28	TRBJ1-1	TGTGCCAGCAGAAAGATAGGGGGCGCGGGCACTGAAGCTTTCTTT	CASRKIGGAGTEAFF
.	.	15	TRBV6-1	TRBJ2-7	TGTGCCAGCAGTCCTCGAGGGAGTATTCCCTACGAGCAGTACTTC	CASSPRGSIPYEQYF
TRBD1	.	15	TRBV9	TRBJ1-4	TGTGCCAGCAGCGTCTCGGACAGGGTGGAAGAAAAACTGTTTTTT	CASSVSDRVEEKLFF
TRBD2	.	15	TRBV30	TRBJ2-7	TGTGCCTGGACCGGCGGGAGGGCCGGGGCCGGCGAGCAGTACTTC	CAWTGGRAGAGEQYF
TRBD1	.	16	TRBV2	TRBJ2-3	TGTGCCAGCAGCGCCCGGACAGGCTCTAGCACAGATACGCAGTATTTT	CASSARTGSSTDTQYF
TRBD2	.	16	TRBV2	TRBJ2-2	TGTGCCATCACACTAGCGGGAGCCTCCACCACCGGGGAGCTGTTTTTT	CAITLAGASTTGELFF
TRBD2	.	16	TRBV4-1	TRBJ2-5	TGCGCCAGCAGCCCCAGGCTAGCGGGAGTCGGGGAGACCCAGTACTTC	CASSPRLAGVGETQYF
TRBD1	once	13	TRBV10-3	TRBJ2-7	TGTGCCGTAGCGGGACAGGGGGCTTACGAGCAGTACTTC	CAVAGQGAYEQYF
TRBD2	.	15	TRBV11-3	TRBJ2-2	TGTGCCAGCAGCTTAGGACTAGCGGGAGCCGGGGAGCTGTTTTTT	CASSLGLAGAGELFF
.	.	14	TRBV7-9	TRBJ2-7	TGTGCCAGCAGCTTAGGGACCAACCCCTACGAGCAGTACTTC	CASSLGTNPYEQYF
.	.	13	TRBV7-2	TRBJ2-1	TGTGCCAGCAGCTTGACTAGCTACAATGAGCAGTTCTTC	CASSLTSYNEQFF
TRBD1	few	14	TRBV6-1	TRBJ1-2	TGTGCCAGCAAAAGACAGGGGGACGGCTATGGCTACACCTTC	CASKRQGDGYGYTF
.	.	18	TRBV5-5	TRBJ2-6	TGTGCCAGCAGCTTCGGGACCCCAGTTTACTCTGGGGCCAACGTCCTGACTTTC	CASSFGTPVYSGANVLTF
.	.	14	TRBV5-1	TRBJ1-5	TGTGCCAGCAGCTTGCAGAGTAGCAATCAGCCCCAGCATTTT	CASSLQSSNQPQHF
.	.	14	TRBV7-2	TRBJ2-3	TGTGCCAGCAGCTTAGGGCAGCCCACAGATACGCAGTATTTT	CASSLGQPTDTQYF
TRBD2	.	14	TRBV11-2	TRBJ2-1	TGTGCCATTCCGCGGGAGGGCCCCAACAATGAGCAGTTCTTC	CAIPREGPNNEQFF
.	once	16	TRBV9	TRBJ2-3	TGTGCCAGCAGCGTAGAGACGGGTGCTGGGGCAGATACGCAGTATTTT	CASSVETGAGADTQYF